This TCR beta chain was obtained from a study of blood T cells in healthy people across ages. Trimming removed 6 bases at V and 5 bases at J, with 21 bases between. Germline values: CDR1 SGDLS, CDR2 YYNGEE. The CDR3 totals 15 residues. A second 7 to 11 cycle PCR used barcoded and J-beta primers. TCRdb reprocessed the 5' RACE reads via MiXCR and lists one record per CDR3 protein. The sample records over a million distinct CDR3 sequences, about 42% being singletons. Regarding the study as a whole: Diversity estimated from one million T cells was considered an underestimate.

As to this clonotype: As yet, its antigen is unknown.

The chain links TRBV9 to TRBJ2-7; D remains ambiguous. The source material was blood. The clonotype originates from a woman under 30 in good health. CDR3 amino acids: CASNRTGVVTNEQYF. In nucleotides, the CDR3 is TGTGCCAGCAACCGAACGGGCGTCGTTACCAACGAGCAGTACTTC.